This entry features one T cell receptor beta chain sequence. Data came from immunoSEQ multiplex PCR; TCRdb stores just in-frame clones and leaves some out. The table records roughly 500,000 clones, roughly nine tenths of them present only once. As to treatment: roughly 19 received Ad26.COV2.S at low or high dose, single or two shots; roughly five received placebo; per-sample allocation not given. Day 63 after the first injection of vaccine or placebo was the sampling time. The data derive from a study of Ad26.COV2.S vaccination and SARS-CoV-2 variants. Germline loops: CDR1 MNHEY, CDR2 SVGAGI. The CDR3 contains 16 residues. The germline V and J ends were trimmed by 0 bases and 5 bases, with 16 bases remaining between them.

The sample consisted of peripheral blood, taken in a trial of Ad26.COV2.S vaccine versus placebo. The rearrangement links TRBV6-5 to TRBJ1-2; a weak D match, TRBD1 (5 bases). The source is a person aged 18-60 years who received the Ad26.COV2.S COVID-19 vaccine or a placebo. The CDR3 DNA follows: TGTGCCAGCAGTTACTCGATCCTAGGGGAGGGGTATGGCTACACCTTC. This encodes CASSYSILGEGYGYTF.